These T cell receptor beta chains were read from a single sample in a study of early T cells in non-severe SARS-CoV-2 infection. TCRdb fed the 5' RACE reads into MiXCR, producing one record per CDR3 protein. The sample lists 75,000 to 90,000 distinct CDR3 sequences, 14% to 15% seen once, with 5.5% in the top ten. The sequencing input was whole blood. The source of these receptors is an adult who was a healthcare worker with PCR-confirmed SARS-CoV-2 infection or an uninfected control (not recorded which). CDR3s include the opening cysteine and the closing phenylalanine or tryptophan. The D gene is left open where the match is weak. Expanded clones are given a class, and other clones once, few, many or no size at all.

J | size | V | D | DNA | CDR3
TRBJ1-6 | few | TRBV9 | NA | TGTGCCAGCAGCGTTAGTGTTGTAGGTTCACCCCTCCACTTT | CASSVSVVGSPLHF
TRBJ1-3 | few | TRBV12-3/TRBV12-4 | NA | TGTGCCAGCACCCTGAAAAACACCATATATTTT | CASTLKNTIYF
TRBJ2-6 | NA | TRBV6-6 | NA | TGTGCCAGCACGGTTGGGGCCAACGTCCTGACTTTC | CASTVGANVLTF
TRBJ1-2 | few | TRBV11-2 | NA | TGTGCCAGCAGCTTACGGAGGCAGGATGGCTACACCTTC | CASSLRRQDGYTF
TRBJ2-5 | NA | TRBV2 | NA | TGTGCCAGTGGGCTCTTCCAAGAGACCCAGTACTTC | CASGLFQETQYF
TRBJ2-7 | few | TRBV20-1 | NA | TGCAGTGCTAGAGGGACACCCACAGACTACGAGCAGTACTTC | CSARGTPTDYEQYF
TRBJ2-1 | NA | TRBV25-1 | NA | TGTGCCAGCATCAACAGGGTAAATGAGCAGTTCTTC | CASINRVNEQFF
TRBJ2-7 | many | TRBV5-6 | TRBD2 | TGTGCCAGCAGGGGACTAGCGGGAGGAAAGTCCTACGAGCAGTACTTC | CASRGLAGGKSYEQYF
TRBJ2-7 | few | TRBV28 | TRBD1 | TGTGCCAGCAACAGGGGATCCTACGAGCAGTACTTC | CASNRGSYEQYF
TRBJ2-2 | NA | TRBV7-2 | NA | TGTGCCAGCAGCACCCGCCACAGTGACACCGGGGAGCTGTTTTTT | CASSTRHSDTGELFF
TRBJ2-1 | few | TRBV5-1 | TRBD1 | TGCGCCAGCAGCTTGGTTGGGACAGGGTCTTACAATGAGCAGTTCTTC | CASSLVGTGSYNEQFF
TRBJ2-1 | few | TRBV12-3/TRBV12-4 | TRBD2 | TGTGCCAGCAGTTTAGGACTAGCGGGAGACGATGAGCAGTTCTTC | CASSLGLAGDDEQFF
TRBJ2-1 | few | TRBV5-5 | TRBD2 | TGTGCCAGCAGCTTGGGACTAGCGGTTTCCTACAATGAGCAGTTCTTC | CASSLGLAVSYNEQFF
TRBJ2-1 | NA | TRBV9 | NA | TGTGCCAGCAGCTTTGAAGGGAGCTCCTACAATGAGCAGTTCTTC | CASSFEGSSYNEQFF
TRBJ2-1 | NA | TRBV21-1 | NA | TGTGCCAGCAGACAGGGTTGTGATGAGCAGTTCTTC | CASRQGCDEQFF
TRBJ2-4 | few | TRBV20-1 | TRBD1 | TGCAGTGCTCTCCTTACAGGGGGCGCGGGGAGACACTTC | CSALLTGGAGRHF
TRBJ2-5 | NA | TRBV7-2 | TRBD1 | TGTGCCAGCAGCTTAGCCCGACAGGGTGCCGAGACCCAGTACTTC | CASSLARQGAETQYF
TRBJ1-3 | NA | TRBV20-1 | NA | TGCAGTGCTAGGACAGCTGGAAACACCATATATTTT | CSARTAGNTIYF
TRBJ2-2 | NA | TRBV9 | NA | TGTGCCAGCAGCGTAAGAGGGCCGAACACCGGGGAGCTGTTTTTT | CASSVRGPNTGELFF
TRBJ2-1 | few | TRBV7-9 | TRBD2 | TGTGCCAGCAGCGGCCCTAGCGGGAGTCGGCATGAGCAGTTCTTC | CASSGPSGSRHEQFF
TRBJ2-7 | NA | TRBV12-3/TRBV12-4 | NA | TGTGCCAGCAGTTTAGCGGGAGGTCTCGAGCAGTACTTC | CASSLAGGLEQYF
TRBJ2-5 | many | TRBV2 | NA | TGTGCCAGCAGTGATTTAGGAGCTGCCGGTGAAACCCAGTACTTC | CASSDLGAAGETQYF
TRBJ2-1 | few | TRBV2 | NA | TGTGCCAGCAGTGATCTTGCGAATGAGCAGTTCTTC | CASSDLANEQFF
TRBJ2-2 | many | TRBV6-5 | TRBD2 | TGTGCCAGCAGCCCCACTAGCGGGAACACCGGGGAGCTGTTTTTT | CASSPTSGNTGELFF
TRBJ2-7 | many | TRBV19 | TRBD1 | TGTGCCAGTAGTCCTGGAACAGGGGGCGCATACGAGCAGTACTTC | CASSPGTGGAYEQYF
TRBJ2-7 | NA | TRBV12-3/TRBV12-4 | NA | TGTGCCAGCAGCCGCGGACAGCTCTACGAGCAGTACTTC | CASSRGQLYEQYF
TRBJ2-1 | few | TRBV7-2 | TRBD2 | TGTGCCAGCAGCTCGGATGAATTGCTAGCGGACTACAATGAGCAGTTCTTC | CASSSDELLADYNEQFF
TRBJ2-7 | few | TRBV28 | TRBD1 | TGTGCCAGCAGTTTATCCGGGACAGGGGCCTACGAGCAGTACTTC | CASSLSGTGAYEQYF
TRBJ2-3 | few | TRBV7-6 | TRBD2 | TGTGCCAGCAGCTTACTTCAAGCGGGAGTTACAAATACGCAGTATTTT | CASSLLQAGVTNTQYF
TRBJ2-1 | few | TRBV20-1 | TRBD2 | TGCAGTGCGCCGCTAACTAGCGGGATCGACAATGAGCAGTTCTTC | CSAPLTSGIDNEQFF
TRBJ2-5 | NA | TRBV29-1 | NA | TGCAGCGTCGAGGAGCTGGAGAAGACCCAGTACTTC | CSVEELEKTQYF
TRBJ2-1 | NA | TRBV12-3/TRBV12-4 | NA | TGTGCCAGCAGTTTGAGTTACAGGGTGAGGGACAATGAGCAGTTCTTC | CASSLSYRVRDNEQFF
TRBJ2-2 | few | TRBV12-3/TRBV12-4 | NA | TGTGCCAGCACCTTAGGGGGGGCGGTGGCCGGGGAGCTGTTTTTT | CASTLGGAVAGELFF
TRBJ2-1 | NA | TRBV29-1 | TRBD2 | TGCAGCGCCCCCCGAGCGGGAGGTAATGAGCAGTTCTTC | CSAPRAGGNEQFF
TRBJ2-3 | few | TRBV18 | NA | TGTGCCAGCTCACCGGCTCGGGACACAGATACGCAGTATTTT | CASSPARDTDTQYF
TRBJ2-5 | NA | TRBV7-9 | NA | TGTGCCAGCAGCCCTGGGACGGCCCAGCAAGAGACCCAGTACTTC | CASSPGTAQQETQYF
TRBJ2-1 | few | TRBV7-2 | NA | TGTGCCAGCAGCTTAGTCGGGGTGGTAAACAATGAGCAGTTCTTC | CASSLVGVVNNEQFF
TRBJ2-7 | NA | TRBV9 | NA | TGTGCCAGCAGCCACCCCCCCACCTACGAGCAGTACTTC | CASSHPPTYEQYF
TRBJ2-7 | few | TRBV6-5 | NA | TGTGCCAGCAGCGAACAACAGGGCCTCGGGAACGAGCAGTACTTC | CASSEQQGLGNEQYF
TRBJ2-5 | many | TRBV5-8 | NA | TGTGCCAGCAGCTCAACAACCCTGCCGGGACCTAACCAAGAGACCCAGTACTTC | CASSSTTLPGPNQETQYF
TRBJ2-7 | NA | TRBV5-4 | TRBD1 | TGTGCCAGCAGCTTGAGACAGGGGGCCTACGAGCAGTACTTC | CASSLRQGAYEQYF
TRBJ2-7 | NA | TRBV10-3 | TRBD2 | TGTGCCATCAGTGAGCCTAGCGGACAAACCTACGAGCAGTACTTC | CAISEPSGQTYEQYF
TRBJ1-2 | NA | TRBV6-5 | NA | TGTGCCAGCAGACGCACTCCCGATTATGGCTACACCTTC | CASRRTPDYGYTF
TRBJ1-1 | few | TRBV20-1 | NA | TGCAGTGCGAGAGGACAGTCGGTTAGCACTGAAGCTTTCTTT | CSARGQSVSTEAFF
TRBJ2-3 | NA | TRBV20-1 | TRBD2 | TGCAGTGCTAGACAGCCGAGCGGGAGTTCAGATACGCAGTATTTT | CSARQPSGSSDTQYF
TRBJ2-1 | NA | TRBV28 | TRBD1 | TGTGCCAGCAGTCCCGGGACAGGGAACAATGAGCAGTTCTTC | CASSPGTGNNEQFF
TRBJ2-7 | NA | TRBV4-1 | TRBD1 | TGCGCCAGCAGCCAAGCGACGGACAGGTGGGAGCAGTACTTC | CASSQATDRWEQYF
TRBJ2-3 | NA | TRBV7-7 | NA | TGTGCCAGCAGCTCCGGGGTCCTCACAGATACGCAGTATTTT | CASSSGVLTDTQYF
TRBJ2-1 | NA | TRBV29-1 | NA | TGCAGCGTTGGGGACGGGAGTGGTGTTGAGCAGTTCTTC | CSVGDGSGVEQFF
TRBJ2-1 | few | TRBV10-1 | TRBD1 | TGCGCCAGCAGCCGGGACAGGGGAGGCGGCAATGAGCAGTTCTTC | CASSRDRGGGNEQFF
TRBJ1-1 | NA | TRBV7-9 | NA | TGTGCCAGCAGGGGAGAGAAGAACACTGAAGCTTTCTTT | CASRGEKNTEAFF